A selection of T cell receptor beta chains follows, all from one sample in a study of T cells in tuberculosis. Sequencing was performed with immunoSEQ multiplex PCR; in TCRdb, only in-frame clones are kept and a portion is missing. The sample includes some 49,000 clones, roughly 96% seen only once; the top ten take under 1.5%. Sequences were derived from PBMCs, sampled at tuberculosis diagnosis. Source of these receptors: an adult with tuberculosis. The CDR3 runs from the conserved cysteine through the conserved F or W. A D gene is named only where the DNA matches it firmly. Expanded clones are given a class, and other clones once, few, many or no size at all.

J	V	size	D	length	DNA	CDR3
TRBJ2-5	TRBV19	NA	NA	13	TGTGCCAGTAGTATGACTAGTGTGGAGACCCAGTACTTC	CASSMTSVETQYF
TRBJ2-4	TRBV4-3	NA	TRBD1	18	TGCGCCAGCAGCCCGACAGGGCCCAAAGCAATAGCCAAAAACATTCAGTACTTC	CASSPTGPKAIAKNIQYF
TRBJ2-7	TRBV7-9	NA	NA	12	TGTGCCAGCAGCACTGGAGGCTACGAGCAGTACTTC	CASSTGGYEQYF
TRBJ1-3	TRBV10-3	NA	NA	15	TGTGCCATCAGTGAGTCGAGGATCAGTGGAAACACCATATATTTT	CAISESRISGNTIYF
TRBJ1-1	TRBV11-2	NA	NA	16	TGTGCCAGCAGCTTAGTCCCGTTCCGGGGTGGCACTGAAGCTTTCTTT	CASSLVPFRGGTEAFF
TRBJ1-1	TRBV9	NA	TRBD1	15	TGTGCCAGCAGCGCACCGGGACAGGGCTATACTGAAGCTTTCTTT	CASSAPGQGYTEAFF
TRBJ2-5	TRBV5-1	NA	NA	15	TGCGCCAGCAGCTCCTGGAATCGGGGGGCGTGGGCCCAGTACTTC	CASSSWNRGAWAQYF
TRBJ1-2	TRBV5-1	NA	TRBD1	16	TGCGCCAGCAGCCGCGACAGGGGGCTCTCTAACTATGGCTACACCTTC	CASSRDRGLSNYGYTF
TRBJ1-1	TRBV15	NA	NA	20	TGTGCCACCAGCAGAGTAATGCGAGGTCTTGGCGGTGGAATGAACACTGAAGCTTTCTTT	CATSRVMRGLGGGMNTEAFF
TRBJ2-2	TRBV28	NA	NA	13	TGTGCCAGCAAGCAGGGTTGGGACGGGGAGCTGTTTTTT	CASKQGWDGELFF
TRBJ1-6	TRBV7-2	NA	NA	16	TGTGCCAGCAGCTTATTCGCCGGCAGGGCTAATTCACCCCTCCACTTT	CASSLFAGRANSPLHF
TRBJ2-1	TRBV6-1	NA	TRBD2	19	TGTGCCAGCAGTGAAGGGCCGGGACTAGCGGGATCCCCCTACAATGAGCAGTTCTTC	CASSEGPGLAGSPYNEQFF
TRBJ2-2	TRBV5-8	NA	TRBD1	16	TGTGCCAGCAGCTTAGGGACAGGCGCGAACACCGGGGAGCTGTTTTTT	CASSLGTGANTGELFF
TRBJ1-1	TRBV5-1	NA	NA	14	TGCGCCAGCAGCTTATTGACAGCGAACACTGAAGCTTTCTTT	CASSLLTANTEAFF
TRBJ2-7	TRBV30	NA	NA	12	TGTGCCTGGCAGGAAGGTTCCTACGAGCAGTACTTC	CAWQEGSYEQYF
TRBJ2-1	TRBV5-1	NA	TRBD2	15	TGCGCCAGCGGCCTGGGAGCGGGGATCTACAATGAGCAGTTCTTC	CASGLGAGIYNEQFF
TRBJ1-2	TRBV7-2	NA	NA	13	TGTGCCAGCAGCGCTAACAGGGCCTATGGCTACACCTTC	CASSANRAYGYTF
TRBJ1-5	TRBV28	NA	NA	11	TGTGCCAGCGGAGAACATCAGCCCCAGCATTTT	CASGEHQPQHF
TRBJ1-2	TRBV5-4	few	NA	16	TGTGCCAGCAGCTTAGGCAGGGTCAGAGTCGGCTATGGCTACACCTTC	CASSLGRVRVGYGYTF
TRBJ1-1	TRBV7-2	NA	NA	13	TGTGCCAGCAGCTTCCGGGACTCCCCGGGAGCTTTCTTT	CASSFRDSPGAFF
TRBJ2-3	TRBV5-1	NA	NA	14	TGCGCCAGCAGCATCGGCAGGTTAGGAGATACGCAGTATTTT	CASSIGRLGDTQYF
TRBJ2-7	TRBV5-6	NA	TRBD1	15	TGTGCCAGCAGCCCCGGGACAGGCTTTTTCTACGAGCAGTACTTC	CASSPGTGFFYEQYF
TRBJ1-3	TRBV7-2	NA	NA	16	TGTGCCAGCAGCTTAGATCGGGTCGGGGTGGGAAACACCATATATTTT	CASSLDRVGVGNTIYF
TRBJ2-7	TRBV14	NA	TRBD2	11	TGTGCCAGCAGCGGGGGGGGCGAGCAGTACTTC	CASSGGGEQYF
TRBJ1-3	TRBV28	NA	NA	13	TGTGCCAGCCGGGATACGCTTGGAAACACCATATATTTT	CASRDTLGNTIYF
TRBJ2-3	TRBV9	NA	TRBD2	18	TGTGCCAGCAGCGTAGGACTAGCGGGACTATCCACGGCAGATACGCAGTATTTT	CASSVGLAGLSTADTQYF
TRBJ2-7	TRBV7-9	NA	TRBD2	15	TGTGCCAGCAGCTTCGGTCTAGCGGGGGTCGACGAGCAGTACTTC	CASSFGLAGVDEQYF
TRBJ2-6	TRBV30	NA	NA	15	TGTGCCTGGAGTCAGGTGGTCTCTGGGGCCAACGTCCTGACTTTC	CAWSQVVSGANVLTF
TRBJ1-2	TRBV7-9	NA	TRBD1	13	TGTGCCAGCAGCCAAAGCCGGGACAGCGGCTACACCTTC	CASSQSRDSGYTF
TRBJ2-5	TRBV12-5	NA	TRBD1	13	TGTGCTAGTGGTTTGGACAGGGGGGAGACCCAGTACTTC	CASGLDRGETQYF
TRBJ2-5	TRBV9	NA	TRBD2	17	TGTGCCAGCAGCTCACTCGGGTCCGGGAGGGCCGGAGAGACCCAGTACTTC	CASSSLGSGRAGETQYF
TRBJ1-5	TRBV10-2	once	NA	13	TGCGCCAGCAGTGGGGCCGGGGGGCAGCCCCAGCATTTT	CASSGAGGQPQHF
TRBJ2-2	TRBV7-6	NA	NA	16	TGTGCCAGCAGCTTAGCACCGGGACAAAACACCGGGGAGCTGTTTTTT	CASSLAPGQNTGELFF
TRBJ2-7	TRBV30	NA	NA	13	TGTGCCTGGAGTCCCCTCAGCTCCTACGAGCAGTACTTC	CAWSPLSSYEQYF
TRBJ1-4	TRBV7-8	NA	NA	16	TGTGCCAGCAGCTTAGAGTGGGGGGGGATTAATGAAAAACTGTTTTTT	CASSLEWGGINEKLFF
TRBJ1-1	TRBV28	NA	NA	13	TGTGCCAGCAGTTTTACAGGCCACTATGAAGCTTTCTTT	CASSFTGHYEAFF